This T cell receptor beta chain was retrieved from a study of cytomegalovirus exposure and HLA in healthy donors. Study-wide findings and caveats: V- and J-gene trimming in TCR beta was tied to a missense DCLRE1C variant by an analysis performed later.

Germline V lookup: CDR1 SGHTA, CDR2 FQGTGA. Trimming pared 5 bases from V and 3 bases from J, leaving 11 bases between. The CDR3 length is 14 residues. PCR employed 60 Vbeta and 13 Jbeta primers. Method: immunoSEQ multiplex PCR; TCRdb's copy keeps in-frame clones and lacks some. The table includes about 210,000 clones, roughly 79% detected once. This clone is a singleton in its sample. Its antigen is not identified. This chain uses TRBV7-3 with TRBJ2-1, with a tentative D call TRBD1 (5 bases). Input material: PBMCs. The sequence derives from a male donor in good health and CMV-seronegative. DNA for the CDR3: TGTGCCAGCAGCCCCTCAGGGAACTACAATGAGCAGTTCTTC. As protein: CASSPSGNYNEQFF.